Each of the 23 T cell receptor beta chains below was sequenced from the same sample in a study of blood T cell repertoires in COVID-19. Using immunoSEQ multiplex PCR, the repertoire was profiled, and TCRdb retains in-frame clones only, with some absent. The profile shows some 460,000 clones, around 89% of them singletons. Material: peripheral blood. All receptors derive from a woman in her thirties with acute or convalescent COVID-19.

CDR3 residues: CASRSGQAGGGEAFF. The CDR3 DNA reads as TGTGCCAGCAGATCGGGACAGGCCGGGGGTGGTGAAGCTTTCTTT. V gene TRBV6-5 combines with J gene TRBJ1-1; 8 bases align to TRBD1. CDR1 is MNHEY and CDR2 is SVGAGI in the germline V gene. The CDR3 extends over 15 amino acids. The V segment lost 6 bases and the J segment 7 bases; nucleotides outside the gene matches: 13.

This clone has more than one count but fewer than ten. The chain is built from TRBV28 and TRBJ1-2, with 7 positions matching TRBD1. Germline V CDR1 and CDR2: MDHEN, SYDVKM. The V and J ends lost 1 base and 2 bases, in that order; junction bases with no gene match: 7. The CDR3 totals 16 residues. The CDR3: CASSLFLDRTNYGYTF. CDR3 in DNA: TGTGCCAGCAGTTTATTCCTGGACAGGACAAACTATGGCTACACCTTC.

This chain joins TRBV5-8 and TRBJ2-1; D is unclear. CDR1 is SGHTS and CDR2 is YDEGEE in the germline V gene. The CDR3 loop spans 17 amino acids. V lost 2 bases and J lost 5, with 20 bases in between. The CDR3 sequence: CASSFFRLLVGDNEQFF. CDR3 DNA: TGTGCCAGCAGCTTTTTCAGGTTACTGGTAGGCGACAATGAGCAGTTCTTC.

V usage is TRBV5-6 and J usage is TRBJ1-5; 7 bases map to TRBD1. Losses at the gene ends were 0 bases for V and 10 bases for J; bases not matched to a gene: 13. CDR1 is SGHDT, CDR2 YYEEEE, per germline. The CDR3 consists of 16 residues. CDR3: CASSLGQGIPPRPQHF. CDR3 coding DNA: TGTGCCAGCAGCTTGGGACAGGGCATTCCCCCCAGACCCCAGCATTTT.

The chain couples TRBV6-2 or TRBV6-3 to TRBJ1-2, with TRBD1 identical over 9 bases. The CDR3 sequence is 14 residues long. Germline V lookup: CDR1 MNHEY, CDR2 SVGEGT. The trim removed 5 bases at V and 7 bases at J, leaving 8 bases unmatched. The CDR3 here is CASSRTGVSSGYTF. DNA for the CDR3: TGTGCCAGCAGTAGGACAGGGGTCTCTTCTGGCTACACCTTC.

The CDR3 sequence is CASSEDMGQMNTGELFF. CDR3 in DNA: TGTGCCAGCAGTGAAGATATGGGGCAGATGAACACCGGGGAGCTGTTTTTT. The V and J genes are TRBV6-1 and TRBJ2-2, with D possibly TRBD1 on 5 matching bases. The CDR3 runs to 17 residues. The V gene lost 1 base and the J gene lost 1 base, with 13 bases spanning the gap. Germline CDR1 reads MNHNS; CDR2 reads SASEGT.

The V call is TRBV28, the J call TRBJ2-7; 7 nucleotides match TRBD1. Trimming at V came to 7 bases and at J to 5 bases, leaving 14 bases not matched to a gene. The germline CDR1 and CDR2 sequences are MDHEN and SYDVKM. The CDR3 is 15 amino acids. CDR3 residues: CASKSAATGTNEQYF. The CDR3 region has the DNA TGTGCCAGCAAGTCAGCCGCGACAGGGACGAACGAGCAGTACTTC.

DNA of the CDR3: TGTGCCAGCAGTGCGATCTTTTTCAGCGACGTAGCTAAAGAGACCCAGTACTTC. Translated: CASSAIFFSDVAKETQYF. This chain connects TRBV6-1 to TRBJ2-5, with D hard to call. Germline CDR1 MNHNS, CDR2 SASEGT. V lost 4 bases and J 3 bases, leaving 24 bases between the germline ends. This CDR3 contains 18 residues.

J is TRBJ2-1 and V is TRBV7-6; 12 positions agree with TRBD2. This CDR3 spans 15 amino acids. Per germline, CDR1 SGHVS and CDR2 FNYEAQ. V shed 7 bases, J shed 7 bases, and the junction held 8 bases outside the gene matches. CDR3 nucleotide sequence: TGTGCCAGCAACCTAGCGGGGGGGCGGGTGAATGAGCAGTTCTTC. Amino acid sequence: CASNLAGGRVNEQFF.

This chain uses TRBV30 with TRBJ2-7; 8 bases map to TRBD1. Trimming at V came to 3 bases and at J to 4 bases, leaving 11 bases not matched to a gene. The CDR3 length is 15 residues. CDR1 is GTSNPN and CDR2 is SVGIG in the germline V gene (reference sequence). The CDR3: CAWRVTDRGVYEQYF. The CDR3, as DNA: TGTGCCTGGAGAGTCACCGACAGGGGCGTTTACGAGCAGTACTTC.

The rearrangement joins TRBV9 to TRBJ1-2; no clear D. Germline CDR1 SGDLS, CDR2 YYNGEE. The CDR3 totals 14 residues. The ends were cut back, 4 bases at V and 4 bases at J, with 14 bases in the middle. The CDR3 spells CASSPAHRVYGYTF. The CDR3 DNA reads TGTGCCAGCAGCCCCGCGCACAGAGTCTATGGCTACACCTTC.

A single count supports this clone. The gene calls are TRBV30 and TRBJ1-1, with D unresolved. V was trimmed by 2 bases and J by 0 bases, leaving 7 bases between them. Germline CDR1 and CDR2: GTSNPN and SVGIG (reference sequence). The CDR3 extends over 13 amino acids. CDR3 nucleotide sequence: TGTGCCTGGAGTTTTCTGTTGAACACTGAAGCTTTCTTT. This codes for CAWSFLLNTEAFF.

The genes are TRBV24-1 and TRBJ2-7, with 9 bases aligning to TRBD1. Germline V gene sequence: CDR1 KGHDR, CDR2 SFDVKD. CDR3 size: 16 residues. V trimming: 3 bases; J trimming: 3 bases; junction bases outside the gene matches: 8. The CDR3 reads CATSDPRTGAGYEQYF. The CDR3 DNA sequence: TGTGCCACCAGTGATCCGAGGACAGGGGCAGGCTACGAGCAGTACTTC.

The chain combines TRBV10-3 with TRBJ2-2; D not certain. V shed 10 bases and J shed 8 bases, with 8 bases lying between them. This CDR3 comprises 10 residues. CDR1 is ENHRY, CDR2 SYGVKD, per germline. The DNA for the CDR3 is TGTGCCACTACGACTGGGGAGCTGTTTTTT. As protein: CATTTGELFF.

The table lists this clone with a count of one. The chain combines TRBV4-1 with TRBJ1-5; D is undetermined. Germline loops: CDR1 MGHRA, CDR2 YSYEKL. Trimming removed 0 bases at V and 5 bases at J, with 11 bases between. The CDR3 is 15 residues long. This CDR3 reads CASSQEGASHQPQHF. As DNA, the CDR3 is TGCGCCAGCAGCCAAGAGGGAGCCTCCCATCAGCCCCAGCATTTT.

CDR3: CASSQAGAGQETQYF. Here the CDR3 DNA reads TGTGCCAGCAGCCAAGCAGGGGCAGGGCAAGAGACCCAGTACTTC. V is TRBV3-1 (or the pseudogene TRBV3-2) and J is TRBJ2-5; a weak D match, TRBD1 (6 bases). The CDR3 runs to 15 residues. V gave up 1 base and J gave up 2 bases, with 11 bases separating them. Germline assignment: CDR1 LGHDT and CDR2 YNNKEL (reference sequence).

In its sample, this clone was seen a few times. The J gene is TRBJ1-2, the V gene TRBV29-1, with 7 bases identical to TRBD1. This CDR3 has 11 residues. The V gene end was trimmed by 6 bases and the J gene end by 10 bases; junction bases not matched to a gene: 8. Germline CDR1 is SQVTM and CDR2 is ANQGSEA. CDR3 bases: TGCAGCGTCCGAGACAGGGATTTCTACACCTTC. This encodes CSVRDRDFYTF.

This chain connects TRBV3-1 (or the pseudogene TRBV3-2) to TRBJ2-2; weak D call: TRBD1 (6 bases). The length of the CDR3 is 14 residues. Germline lookup yields CDR1 LGHDT and CDR2 YNNKEL (reference sequence). V gave up 4 bases and J gave up 7 bases, with 13 bases separating them. CDR3: CASSLRTVDGELFF. In DNA form, the CDR3 reads TGTGCCAGCAGCCTCCGGACAGTCGACGGGGAGCTGTTTTTT.

With regard to this clone: The sample has other DNA sequences that encode this CDR3 too. The rearrangement links TRBV5-1 to TRBJ2-3; the match to TRBD2 covers 10 bases. This CDR3 region has 14 residues. The germline gives CDR1 SGHRS, CDR2 YFSETQ. With V trimmed by 2 bases and J by 6 bases, 3 bases remained unmatched. Here the CDR3 reads CASSLAGGLDTQYF. The CDR3 nucleotides read TGCGCCAGCAGCTTAGCGGGGGGGCTCGATACGCAGTATTTT. The full variable domain, rest sourced from reference TRBV5-1 and TRBJ2-3, is KAGVTQTPRYLIKTRGQQVTLSCSPISGHRSVSWYQQTPGQGLQFLFEYFSETQRNKGNFPGRFSGRQFSNSRSEMNVSTLELGDSALYLCASSLAGGLDTQYFGPGTRLTVL.

This clone was detected only a few times. This rearrangement joins TRBV7-3 to TRBJ1-6; D perhaps matches TRBD1 (6 bases). This CDR3 is built from 14 residues. Deletions cut 2 bases from V and 6 bases from J, with 8 bases between. The germline gives CDR1 SGHTA, CDR2 FQGTGA. In nucleotides, the CDR3 is TGTGCCAGCAGCTTAGGGACAATTAATTCACCCCTCCACTTT. It specifies CASSLGTINSPLHF.

This sequence joins TRBV2 and TRBJ2-5, with TRBD2 identical over 12 bases. V trimming: 7 bases; J trimming: 5 bases; junction bases outside the gene matches: 11. The CDR3 consists of 16 residues. Germline assignment: CDR1 SNHLY and CDR2 FYNNEI. CDR3 coding DNA: TGTGCCAGCACGGCAGCTAGCGGGGGGGCTCGGGAGACCCAGTACTTC. It encodes CASTAASGGARETQYF.

A word on this clone: The same CDR3 also results from other DNA sequences found in this sample. The chain combines TRBV10-3 with TRBJ1-2; 8 bases agree with TRBD1. The V segment lost 6 bases and the J segment 3 bases; nucleotides outside the gene matches: 3. The CDR3 runs to 13 residues. The V gene's germline CDR1 is ENHRY and CDR2 SYGVKD. The CDR3 here is CAISADRDYGYTF. The CDR3 DNA follows: TGTGCCATCAGCGCGGACAGGGACTATGGCTACACCTTC.

CDR3 region: CASSPPGGGPYNEQFF. CDR3 bases: TGTGCCAGCAGCCCACCTGGGGGGGGCCCATACAATGAGCAGTTCTTC. The V call is TRBV11-2, the J call TRBJ2-1; D may be TRBD2 (7 bases). The V gene lost 5 bases and the J gene lost 4 bases, with 18 bases spanning the gap. CDR1 and CDR2 from the germline V gene are SGHAT and FQNNGV. The CDR3 extends over 16 amino acids.